This TCR beta chain was recorded in a study of shared T cell receptors in the human thymus. Profiled with immunoSEQ multiplex PCR; TCRdb holds only in-frame clones, not every one. The top ten clones hold about 0.01% of a sample with some 700,000 clones, 70% to 90% of them seen once. The same data also contributed to another study, on human thymus T cells. That source reports: Healthy Finnish infants undergoing corrective surgery for congenital heart defects were the donors. Resections were taken during corrective heart surgery, and the thymus tissue came from these. Thymic and blood repertoires appeared to show biased V and J gene usage. Related work found strong thymic repertoire overlap between unrelated individuals.

This clonotype was sampled from a boy under two years old with a congenital heart defect. Sample: thymocytes.

The CDR3 DNA is TGTGCCAGCAGCTCGACAGGAGCCCAAGAGACCCAGTACTTC. Translation gives CASSSTGAQETQYF. The chain is built from TRBV7-4 and TRBJ2-5; TRBD1 might be the D (6 bases). This CDR3 comprises 14 residues. Trimming stripped 4 bases from V and 1 base from J, with 10 bases between. From germline, CDR1 is SGHVT and CDR2 SQSDAQ.